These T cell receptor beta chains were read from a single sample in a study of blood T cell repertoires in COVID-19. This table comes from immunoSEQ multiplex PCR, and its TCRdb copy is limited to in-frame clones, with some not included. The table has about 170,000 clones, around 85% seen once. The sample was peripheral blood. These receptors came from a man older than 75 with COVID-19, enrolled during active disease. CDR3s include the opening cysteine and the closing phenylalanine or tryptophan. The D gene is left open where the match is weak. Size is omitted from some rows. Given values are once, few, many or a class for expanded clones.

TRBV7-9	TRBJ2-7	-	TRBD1	TGTGCCAGCAGCTCGGGGACAGGTAACTACGAGCAGTACTTC	CASSSGTGNYEQYF
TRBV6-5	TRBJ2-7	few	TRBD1	TGTGCCAGCAGTTCCGGGACAGGTTCCTACGAGCAGTACTTC	CASSSGTGSYEQYF
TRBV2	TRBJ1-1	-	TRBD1	TGTGCCAGCAGTAGAGACAGGGGGATAATGAACACTGAAGCTTTCTTT	CASSRDRGIMNTEAFF
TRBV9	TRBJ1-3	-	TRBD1	TGTGCCAGCAGCGGACAGGGGGGAAACACCATATATTTT	CASSGQGGNTIYF
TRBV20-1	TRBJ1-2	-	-	TGCAGTGCTAGTTCTGGGGCTTCTGACTATGGCTACACCTTC	CSASSGASDYGYTF
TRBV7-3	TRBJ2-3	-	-	TGTGCCAGCAGCTTAACTAGCGGTTCAGATACGCAGTATTTT	CASSLTSGSDTQYF
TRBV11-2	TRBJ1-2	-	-	TGTGCCAGCAGCTTAGGACGGCGGAATACTTATGGCTACACCTTC	CASSLGRRNTYGYTF
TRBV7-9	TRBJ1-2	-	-	TGTGCCAGCAGCCCACTATCCTATGGCTACACCTTC	CASSPLSYGYTF
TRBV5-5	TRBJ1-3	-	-	TGTGCCAGCAGCTTCCTTCAGGGGAGAAACACCATATATTTT	CASSFLQGRNTIYF
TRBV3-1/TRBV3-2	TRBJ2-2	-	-	TGTGCCAGCAGCCTGACAGGGGAGGGCGGGGAGCTGTTTTTT	CASSLTGEGGELFF
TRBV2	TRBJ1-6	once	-	TGTGCCAGGACGGGGTCCGAGGATTCACCCCTCCACTTT	CARTGSEDSPLHF
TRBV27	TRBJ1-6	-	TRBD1	TGTGCCAGCAAGCCTTACGGGACAGGGAATAATTCACCCCTCCACTTT	CASKPYGTGNNSPLHF
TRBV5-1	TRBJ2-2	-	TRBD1	TGCGCCAGCAGCTTGGGGACAGGGGGAACCGGGGAGCTGTTTTTT	CASSLGTGGTGELFF
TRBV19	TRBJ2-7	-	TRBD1	TGTGCCAGTAGTCCCCGACAGGGGGCGCGAATTAACGAGCAGTACTTC	CASSPRQGARINEQYF
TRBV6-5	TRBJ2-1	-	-	TGTGCCAGCAGATGGCAGGGTGACAATGAGCAGTTCTTC	CASRWQGDNEQFF
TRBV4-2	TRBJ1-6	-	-	TGTGCCAGCAGCCAAGTAAGCGGGAATTCACCCCTCCACTTT	CASSQVSGNSPLHF
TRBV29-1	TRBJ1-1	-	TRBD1	TGCAGCGTGGGAGACAGGGGTTACACTGAAGCTTTCTTT	CSVGDRGYTEAFF
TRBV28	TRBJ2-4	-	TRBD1	TGTGCCAGCAGTGACCGGACAGGGAGGAACATTCAGTACTTC	CASSDRTGRNIQYF
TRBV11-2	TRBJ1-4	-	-	TGTGCCAGCAGCTTGCTAGCCGCTAATGAAAAACTGTTTTTT	CASSLLAANEKLFF
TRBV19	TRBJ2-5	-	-	TGTGCCAGTAGCCAGACAAAGCTTAAGATGACCCAGTACTTC	CASSQTKLKMTQYF
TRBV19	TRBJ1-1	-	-	TGTGCCAGTAGCATGGGCCGCCTGCAAGCTTTCTTT	CASSMGRLQAFF
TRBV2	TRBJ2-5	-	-	TGTGCCAGCAGTGATCGGCTAGCTGGAGAGACCCAGTACTTC	CASSDRLAGETQYF
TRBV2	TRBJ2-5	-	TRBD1	TGTGCCAGCAGCCAAGACAGGGCCCAAGAGACCCAGTACTTC	CASSQDRAQETQYF
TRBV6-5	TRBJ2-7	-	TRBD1	TGTGCCAGCAGTTACATGGGACAGGGGTACGAGCAGTACTTC	CASSYMGQGYEQYF
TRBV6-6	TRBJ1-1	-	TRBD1	TGTGCCAGCAGTCCCACAGGGGGCGGCACTGAAGCTTTCTTT	CASSPTGGGTEAFF
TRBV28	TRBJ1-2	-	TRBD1	TGTGCCAGCAGGCGGGGACAGATCTATGGCTACACCTTC	CASRRGQIYGYTF
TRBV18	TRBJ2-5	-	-	TGTGCCAGCTCACCAGGCCGCCAAGAGACCCAGTACTTC	CASSPGRQETQYF
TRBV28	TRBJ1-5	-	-	TGTGCCAGCACCTCCCTGGGGGGGCAGCTCAGGCAGCCCCAGCATTTT	CASTSLGGQLRQPQHF